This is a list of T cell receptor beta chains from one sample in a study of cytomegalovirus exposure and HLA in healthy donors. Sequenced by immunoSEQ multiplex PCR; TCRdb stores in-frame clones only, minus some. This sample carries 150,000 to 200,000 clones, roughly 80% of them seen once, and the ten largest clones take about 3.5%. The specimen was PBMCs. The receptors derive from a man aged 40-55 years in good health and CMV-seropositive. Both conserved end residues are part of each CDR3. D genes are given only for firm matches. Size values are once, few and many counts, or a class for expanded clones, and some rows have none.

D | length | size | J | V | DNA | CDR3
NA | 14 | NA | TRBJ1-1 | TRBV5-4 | TGTGCCAGCAGCTTGGGGCCTCTGAACACTGAAGCTTTCTTT | CASSLGPLNTEAFF
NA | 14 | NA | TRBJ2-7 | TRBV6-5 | TGTGCCAGCAGTTCGTCCGGGGACTCCTACGAGCAGTACTTC | CASSSSGDSYEQYF
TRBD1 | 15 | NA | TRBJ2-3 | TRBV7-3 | TGTGCCAGCAGCTTATGGGACAGGGAGGGAGATACGCAGTATTTT | CASSLWDREGDTQYF
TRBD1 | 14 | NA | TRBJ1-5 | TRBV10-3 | TGTGCCATCAGTGGGGGACAGGGGAAACAGCCCCAGCATTTT | CAISGGQGKQPQHF
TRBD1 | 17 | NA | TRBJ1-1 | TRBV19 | TGTGCCAGTAGTCCCGGACAGGGGGCGGGGATGAACACTGAAGCTTTCTTT | CASSPGQGAGMNTEAFF
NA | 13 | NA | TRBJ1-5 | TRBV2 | TGTGCCAGCAGGGAGCGGACGGGACAGCCCCAGCATTTT | CASRERTGQPQHF
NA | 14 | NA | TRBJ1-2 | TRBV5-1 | TGCGCCAGCAGCCCCTCACAGGGCCCCTATGGCTACACCTTC | CASSPSQGPYGYTF
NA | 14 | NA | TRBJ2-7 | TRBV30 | TGTGCCTGGAGTGGACCGGGACTGCTCTACGAGCAGTACTTC | CAWSGPGLLYEQYF
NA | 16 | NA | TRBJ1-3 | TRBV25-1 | TGTGCCAGCTCTGAAGGTGGGGGCATCTCTGGAAACACCATATATTTT | CASSEGGGISGNTIYF
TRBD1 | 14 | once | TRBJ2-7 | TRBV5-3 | TGTGCCAGAAGCGTCGACAGGGGCTCCTACGAGCAGTACTTC | CARSVDRGSYEQYF
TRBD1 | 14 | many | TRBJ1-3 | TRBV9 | TGTGCCAGCAGCGCCCGGGACAGAGGAAACACCATATATTTT | CASSARDRGNTIYF